This TCR beta chain was captured by sequencing in a study of blood T cell repertoires in COVID-19. Overall study: Some COVID-19 samples were acute and others convalescent; all came from the United States, Italy and Spain. T cells, B-cell-depleted T cells, or PBMCs supplied cDNA or gDNA.

Profiling relied on immunoSEQ multiplex PCR, and the TCRdb table lists in-frame clones only, not all of them. Counted here are 45,000 to 55,000 clones, around 84% occurring once; the ten biggest clones make up about an eighth. V was trimmed by 0 bases and J by 6 bases, leaving 9 bases between them. Germline values: CDR1 LGHNA, CDR2 YSLEER. This CDR3 has 14 residues. This clone was recorded only once. Source material: peripheral blood. The chain has TRBV4-3 and TRBJ1-5; D unclear. The receptor comes from a man aged 65 to 79 with active COVID-19. The CDR3 loop reads CASSQEIIGQPQHF. The CDR3 DNA follows: TGCGCCAGCAGCCAAGAAATCATCGGTCAGCCCCAGCATTTT.